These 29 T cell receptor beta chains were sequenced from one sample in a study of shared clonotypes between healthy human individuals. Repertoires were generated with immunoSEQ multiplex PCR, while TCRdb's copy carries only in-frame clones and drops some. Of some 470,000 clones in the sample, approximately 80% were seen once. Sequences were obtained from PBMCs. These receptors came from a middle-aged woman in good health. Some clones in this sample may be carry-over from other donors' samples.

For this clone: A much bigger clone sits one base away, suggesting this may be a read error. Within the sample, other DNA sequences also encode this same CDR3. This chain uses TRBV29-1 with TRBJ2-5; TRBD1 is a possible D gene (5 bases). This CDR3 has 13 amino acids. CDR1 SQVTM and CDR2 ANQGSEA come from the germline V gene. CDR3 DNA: TGCAGCGCCAAAAGGGGAACCCAAGAGACCCAATACTTC. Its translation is CSAKRGTQETQYF.

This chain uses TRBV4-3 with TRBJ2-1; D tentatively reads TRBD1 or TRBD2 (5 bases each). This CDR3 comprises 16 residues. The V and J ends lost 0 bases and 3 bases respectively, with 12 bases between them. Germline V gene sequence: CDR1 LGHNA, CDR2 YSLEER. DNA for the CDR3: TGCGCCAGCAGCCAAGATGAGGGGTATGGCTACAATGAGCAGTTCTTC. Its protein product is CASSQDEGYGYNEQFF.

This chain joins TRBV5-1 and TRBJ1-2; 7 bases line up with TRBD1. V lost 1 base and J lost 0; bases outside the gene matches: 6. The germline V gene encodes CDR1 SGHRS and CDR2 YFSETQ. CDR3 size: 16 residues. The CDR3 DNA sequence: TGCGCCAGCAGCTTGAGGGCAGGGGGTGCTAACTATGGCTACACCTTC. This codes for CASSLRAGGANYGYTF. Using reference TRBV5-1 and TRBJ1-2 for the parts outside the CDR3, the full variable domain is KAGVTQTPRYLIKTRGQQVTLSCSPISGHRSVSWYQQTPGQGLQFLFEYFSETQRNKGNFPGRFSGRQFSNSRSEMNVSTLELGDSALYLCASSLRAGGANYGYTFGSGTRLTVV.

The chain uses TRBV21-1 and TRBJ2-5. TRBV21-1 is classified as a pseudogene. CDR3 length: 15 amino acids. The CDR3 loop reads CASSSPGRRAETQYF. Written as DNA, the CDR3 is TGTGCCAGCAGCTCCCCGGGTCGAAGGGCAGAGACCCAGTACTTC.

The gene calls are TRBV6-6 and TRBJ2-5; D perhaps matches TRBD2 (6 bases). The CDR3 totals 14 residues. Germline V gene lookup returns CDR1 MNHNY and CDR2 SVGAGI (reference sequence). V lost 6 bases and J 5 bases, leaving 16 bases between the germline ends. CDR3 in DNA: TGTGCCAGCAGGATAAATCCGGGGGAGGAGACCCAGTACTTC. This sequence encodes CASRINPGEETQYF.

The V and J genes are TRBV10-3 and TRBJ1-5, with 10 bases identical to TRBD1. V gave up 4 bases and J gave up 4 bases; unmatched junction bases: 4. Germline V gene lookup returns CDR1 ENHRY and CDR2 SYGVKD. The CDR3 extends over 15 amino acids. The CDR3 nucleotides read TGTGCCATCAGTGCCGGACAGGGGGAAAATCAGCCCCAGCATTTT. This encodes CAISAGQGENQPQHF.

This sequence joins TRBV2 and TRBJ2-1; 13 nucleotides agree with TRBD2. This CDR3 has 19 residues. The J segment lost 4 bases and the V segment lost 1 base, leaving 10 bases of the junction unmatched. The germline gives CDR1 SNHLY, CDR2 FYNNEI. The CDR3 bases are TGTGCCAGCAGTGAAGAGACTAGCGGGAGGCCCACGGGATACAATGAGCAGTTCTTC. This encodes CASSEETSGRPTGYNEQFF.

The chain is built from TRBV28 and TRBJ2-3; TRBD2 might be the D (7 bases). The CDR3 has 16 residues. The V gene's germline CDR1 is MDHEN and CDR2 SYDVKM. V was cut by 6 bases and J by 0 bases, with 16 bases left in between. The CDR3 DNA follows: TGTGCCAGCAGCGGCGCCGGGGGGCTCAGCACAGATACGCAGTATTTT. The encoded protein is CASSGAGGLSTDTQYF.

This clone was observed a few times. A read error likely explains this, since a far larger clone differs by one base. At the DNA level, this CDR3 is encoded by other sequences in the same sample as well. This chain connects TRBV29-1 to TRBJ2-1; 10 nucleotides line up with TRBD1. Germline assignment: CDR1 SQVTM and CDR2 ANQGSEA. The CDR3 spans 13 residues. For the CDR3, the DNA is TGCAGTGTCGGGACAGGGGTGGTCAATGAGCAGTTCTTC. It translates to CSVGTGVVNEQFF.

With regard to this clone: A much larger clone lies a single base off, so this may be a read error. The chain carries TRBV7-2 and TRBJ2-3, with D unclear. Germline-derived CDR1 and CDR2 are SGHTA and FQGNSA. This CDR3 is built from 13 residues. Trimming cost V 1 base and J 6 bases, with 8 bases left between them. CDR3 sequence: CASSLGPEDTQYF. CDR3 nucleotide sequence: TGTGCCAGCAGCTTAGGACCGGAGGATACGCAGTATTTT.

This CDR3 reads CASTPREGAEETQYF. The CDR3 DNA reads as TGCGCCAGCACCCCGCGGGAGGGGGCCGAGGAGACCCAGTACTTC. The chain employs TRBV5-1 and TRBJ2-5; the match to TRBD2 covers 9 bases. Germline V gene data show CDR1 as SGHRS and CDR2 as YFSETQ. Losses at the gene ends were 6 bases for V and 5 bases for J; bases not matched to a gene: 11. The CDR3 spans 15 residues.

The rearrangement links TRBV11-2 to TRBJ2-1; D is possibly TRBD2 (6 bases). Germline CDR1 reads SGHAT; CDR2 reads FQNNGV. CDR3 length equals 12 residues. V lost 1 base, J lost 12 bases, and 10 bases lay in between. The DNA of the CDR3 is TGTGCCAGCAGCTTAGCCGGGGGAAGGCAGTTCTTC. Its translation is CASSLAGGRQFF.

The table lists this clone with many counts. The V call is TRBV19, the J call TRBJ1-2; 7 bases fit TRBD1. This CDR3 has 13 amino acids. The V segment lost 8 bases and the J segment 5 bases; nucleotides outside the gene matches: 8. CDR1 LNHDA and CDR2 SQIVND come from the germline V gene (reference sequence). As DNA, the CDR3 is TGTGCCAGTGGGGACAGCGCCTTTTATGGCTACACCTTC. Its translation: CASGDSAFYGYTF.

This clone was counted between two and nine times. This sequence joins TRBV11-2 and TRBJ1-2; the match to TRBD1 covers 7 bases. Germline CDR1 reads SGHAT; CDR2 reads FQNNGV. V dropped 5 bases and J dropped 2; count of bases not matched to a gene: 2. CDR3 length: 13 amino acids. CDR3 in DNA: TGTGCCAGCAGCATAGGGGGCAACTATGGCTACACCTTC. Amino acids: CASSIGGNYGYTF.

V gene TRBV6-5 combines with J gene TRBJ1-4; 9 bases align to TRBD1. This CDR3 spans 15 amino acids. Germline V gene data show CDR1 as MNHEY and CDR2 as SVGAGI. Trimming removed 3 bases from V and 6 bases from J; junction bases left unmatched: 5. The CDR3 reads CASSYSGTGYEKLFF. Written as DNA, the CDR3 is TGTGCCAGCAGTTATAGCGGGACAGGGTATGAAAAACTGTTTTTT.

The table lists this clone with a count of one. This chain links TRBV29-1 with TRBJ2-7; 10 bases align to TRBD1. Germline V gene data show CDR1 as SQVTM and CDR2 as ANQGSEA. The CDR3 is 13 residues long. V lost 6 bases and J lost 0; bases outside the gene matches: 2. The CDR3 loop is CSVGQGPSYEQYF. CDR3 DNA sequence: TGCAGCGTGGGACAGGGGCCCTCCTACGAGCAGTACTTC.

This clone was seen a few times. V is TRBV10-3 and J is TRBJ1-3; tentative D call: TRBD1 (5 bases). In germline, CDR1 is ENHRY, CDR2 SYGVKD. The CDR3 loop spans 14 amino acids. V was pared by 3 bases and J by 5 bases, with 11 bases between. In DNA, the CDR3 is TGTGCCATCAGTGAACAGGTCGGGAGAAACACCATATATTTT. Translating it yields CAISEQVGRNTIYF.

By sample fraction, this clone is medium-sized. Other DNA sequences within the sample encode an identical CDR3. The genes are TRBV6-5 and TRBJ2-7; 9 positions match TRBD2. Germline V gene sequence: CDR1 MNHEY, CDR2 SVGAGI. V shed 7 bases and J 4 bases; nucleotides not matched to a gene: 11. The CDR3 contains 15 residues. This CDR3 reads CASNPAGGLTYEQYF. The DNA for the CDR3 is TGTGCCAGCAATCCAGCGGGAGGACTGACATACGAGCAGTACTTC.

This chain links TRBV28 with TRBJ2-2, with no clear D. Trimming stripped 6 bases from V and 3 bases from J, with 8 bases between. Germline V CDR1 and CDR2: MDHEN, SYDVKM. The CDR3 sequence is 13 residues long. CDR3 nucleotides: TGTGCCAGCAGCAATTCATACACCGGGGAGCTGTTTTTT. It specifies CASSNSYTGELFF.

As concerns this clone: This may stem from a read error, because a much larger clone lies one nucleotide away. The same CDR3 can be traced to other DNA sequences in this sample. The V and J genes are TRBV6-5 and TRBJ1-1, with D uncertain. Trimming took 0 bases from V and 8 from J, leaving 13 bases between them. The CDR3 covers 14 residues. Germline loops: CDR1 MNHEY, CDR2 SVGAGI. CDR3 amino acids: CASSYSTTGVEAFF. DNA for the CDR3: TGTGCCAGCAGTTACTCGACAACTGGGGTAGAAGCTTTCTTT.

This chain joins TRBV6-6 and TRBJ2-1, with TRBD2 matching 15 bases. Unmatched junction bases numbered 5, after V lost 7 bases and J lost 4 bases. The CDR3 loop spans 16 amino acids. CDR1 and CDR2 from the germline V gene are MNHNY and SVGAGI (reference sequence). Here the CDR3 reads CASKGLAGGSYNEQFF. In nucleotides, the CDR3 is TGTGCCAGCAAGGGACTAGCGGGAGGTTCGTACAATGAGCAGTTCTTC.

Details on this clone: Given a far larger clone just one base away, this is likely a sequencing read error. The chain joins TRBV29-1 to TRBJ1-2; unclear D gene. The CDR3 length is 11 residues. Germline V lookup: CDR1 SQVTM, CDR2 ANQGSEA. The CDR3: CSVLTHYDYTF. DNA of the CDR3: TGCAGCGTTTTGACCCACTATGACTACACCTTC. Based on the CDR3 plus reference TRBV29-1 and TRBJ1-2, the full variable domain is SAVISQKPSRDICQRGTSLTIQCQVDSQVTMMFWYRQQPGQSLTLIATANQGSEATYESGFVIDKFPISRPNLTFSTLTVSNMSPEDSSIYLCSVLTHYDYTFGSGTRLTVV.

The CDR3 bases are TGTGCCAGCAGCCTCTCCGGGCGGGAGATGGCCTACGAGCAGTACTTC. This codes for CASSLSGREMAYEQYF. This chain connects TRBV9 to TRBJ2-7; 7 bases match TRBD2. With 4 bases clipped from V and 2 bases from J, the junction kept 12 bases outside the gene matches. From germline, CDR1 is SGDLS and CDR2 YYNGEE. This CDR3 is 16 amino acids long.

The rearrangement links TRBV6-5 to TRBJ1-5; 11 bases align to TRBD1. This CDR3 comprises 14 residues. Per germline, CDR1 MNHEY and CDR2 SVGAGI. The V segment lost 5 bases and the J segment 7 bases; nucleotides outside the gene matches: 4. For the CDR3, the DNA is TGTGCCAGCAGTGGACAGGGGGCGAGGCAGCCCCAGCATTTT. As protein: CASSGQGARQPQHF.

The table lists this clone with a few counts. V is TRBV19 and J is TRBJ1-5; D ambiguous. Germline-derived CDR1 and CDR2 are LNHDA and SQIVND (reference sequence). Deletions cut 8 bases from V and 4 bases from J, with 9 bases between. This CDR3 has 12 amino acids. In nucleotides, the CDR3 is TGTGCCAGTCGCGAGGGAAATCAGCCCCAGCATTTT. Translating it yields CASREGNQPQHF.

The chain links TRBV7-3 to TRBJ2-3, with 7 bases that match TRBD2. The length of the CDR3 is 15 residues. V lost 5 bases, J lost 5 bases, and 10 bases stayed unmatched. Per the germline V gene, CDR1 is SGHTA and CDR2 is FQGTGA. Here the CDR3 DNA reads TGTGCCAGCAGCCCTAGGGATTTAGCGGGAGATACGCAGTATTTT. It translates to CASSPRDLAGDTQYF.

The chain's CDR3 is CASSPGSWGTDTQYF. In nucleotides, the CDR3 is TGTGCCAGCAGTCCCGGCTCCTGGGGGACAGATACGCAGTATTTT. The chain links TRBV6-5 to TRBJ2-3, with D tentatively TRBD1 or TRBD2 (5 bases each). Germline values: CDR1 MNHEY, CDR2 SVGAGI. The CDR3 loop spans 15 amino acids. V dropped 5 bases and J dropped 3 bases, with 15 bases sitting between them.

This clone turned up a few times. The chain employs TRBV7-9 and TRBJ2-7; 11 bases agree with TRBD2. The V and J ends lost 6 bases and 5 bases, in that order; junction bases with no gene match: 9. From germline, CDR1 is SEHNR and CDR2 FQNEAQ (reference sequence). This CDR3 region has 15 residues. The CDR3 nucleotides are TGTGCCAGCAGACCTCTAGCGGGAGGTCCCCACGAGCAGTACTTC. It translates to CASRPLAGGPHEQYF.

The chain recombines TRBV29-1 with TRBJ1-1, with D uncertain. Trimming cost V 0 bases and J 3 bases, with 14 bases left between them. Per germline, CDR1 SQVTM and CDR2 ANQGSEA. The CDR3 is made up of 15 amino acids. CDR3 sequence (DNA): TGCAGCGTTGAAGAAGAGTTGGGATGGGACACTGAAGCTTTCTTT. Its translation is CSVEEELGWDTEAFF.